This TCR beta chain was profiled in a study of blood T cell repertoires in COVID-19. While infection was still active, Seattle patients were enrolled and then followed longitudinally. V lost 4 bases, J lost 1 base, and 10 bases stayed unmatched. The germline V gene encodes CDR1 SGDLS and CDR2 YYNGEE. This CDR3 is 16 amino acids long. Clones were read by immunoSEQ multiplex PCR, and TCRdb kept only the in-frame ones, dropping some. The table includes roughly 570,000 clones, about 88% detected once. The TCR sequence derives from a woman in her fifties or sixties with COVID-19, enrolled during active disease. Sample: peripheral blood. This chain joins TRBV9 and TRBJ1-1, with 7 bases that match TRBD1. The CDR3 loop reads CASSPGGTLSNTEAFF. The CDR3 bases are TGTGCCAGCAGCCCAGGGGGGACCTTATCGAACACTGAAGCTTTCTTT.